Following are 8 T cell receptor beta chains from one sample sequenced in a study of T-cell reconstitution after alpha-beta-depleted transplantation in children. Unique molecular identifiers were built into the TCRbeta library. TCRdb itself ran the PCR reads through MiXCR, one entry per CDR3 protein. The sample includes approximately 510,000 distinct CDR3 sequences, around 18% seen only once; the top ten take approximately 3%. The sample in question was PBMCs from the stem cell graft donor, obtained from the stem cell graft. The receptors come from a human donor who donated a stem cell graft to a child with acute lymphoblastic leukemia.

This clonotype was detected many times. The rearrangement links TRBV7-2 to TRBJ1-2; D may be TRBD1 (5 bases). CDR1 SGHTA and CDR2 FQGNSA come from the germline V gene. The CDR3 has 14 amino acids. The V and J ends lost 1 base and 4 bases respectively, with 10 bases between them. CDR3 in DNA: TGTGCCAGCAGCTTAGGGGACCGCCCCTATGGCTACACCTTC. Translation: CASSLGDRPYGYTF.

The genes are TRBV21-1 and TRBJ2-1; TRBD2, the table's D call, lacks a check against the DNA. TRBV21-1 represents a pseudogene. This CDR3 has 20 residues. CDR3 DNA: TGTGCCAGCAGCGGCGACAGGGGCCGATTAGCGGGAGAGTTCAGCAATGAGCAGTTCTTC. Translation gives CASSGDRGRLAGEFSNEQFF.

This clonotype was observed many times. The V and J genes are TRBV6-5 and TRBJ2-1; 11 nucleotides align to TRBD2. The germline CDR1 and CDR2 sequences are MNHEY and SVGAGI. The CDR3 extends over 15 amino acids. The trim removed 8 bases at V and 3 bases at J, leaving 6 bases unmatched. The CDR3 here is CASGPGTSGYNEQFF. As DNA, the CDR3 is TGTGCCAGCGGACCCGGGACTAGCGGCTACAATGAGCAGTTCTTC.

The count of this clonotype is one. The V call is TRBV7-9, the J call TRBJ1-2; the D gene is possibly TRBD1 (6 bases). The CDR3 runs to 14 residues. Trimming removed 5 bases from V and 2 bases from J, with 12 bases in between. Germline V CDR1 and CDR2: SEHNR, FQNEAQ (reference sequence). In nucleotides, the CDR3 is TGTGCCAGCAGCGGCGAGGGGGGAAACTATGGCTACACCTTC. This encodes CASSGEGGNYGYTF.

The CDR3 region is CSAPRTSGRVGELFF. The DNA of the CDR3 is TGCAGTGCCCCGAGGACTAGCGGGAGGGTCGGGGAGCTGTTTTTT. The V and J genes are TRBV20-1 and TRBJ2-2, with 15 positions matching TRBD2. Germline assignment: CDR1 DFQATT and CDR2 SNEGSKA (reference sequence). This CDR3 is built from 15 residues. The V segment lost 6 bases and the J segment 7 bases; nucleotides outside the gene matches: 6.

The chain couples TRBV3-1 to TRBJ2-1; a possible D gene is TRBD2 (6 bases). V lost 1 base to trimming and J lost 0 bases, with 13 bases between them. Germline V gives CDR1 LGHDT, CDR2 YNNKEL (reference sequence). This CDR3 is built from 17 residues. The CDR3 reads CASSQVSSGVSYNEQFF. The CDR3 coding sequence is TGTGCCAGCAGCCAAGTGTCCTCGGGGGTCTCCTACAATGAGCAGTTCTTC.

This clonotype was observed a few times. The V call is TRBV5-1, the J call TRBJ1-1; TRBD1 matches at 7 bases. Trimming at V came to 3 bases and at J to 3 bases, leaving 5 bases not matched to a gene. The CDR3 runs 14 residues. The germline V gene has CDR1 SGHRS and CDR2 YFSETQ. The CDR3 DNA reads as TGCGCCAGCAGCTGGACAGGAGCAGACACTGAAGCTTTCTTT. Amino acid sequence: CASSWTGADTEAFF. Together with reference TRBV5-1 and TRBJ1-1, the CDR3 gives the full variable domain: KAGVTQTPRYLIKTRGQQVTLSCSPISGHRSVSWYQQTPGQGLQFLFEYFSETQRNKGNFPGRFSGRQFSNSRSEMNVSTLELGDSALYLCASSWTGADTEAFFGQGTRLTVV.

The CDR3 is CATSDAGGKYF. DNA of the CDR3: TGTGCCACCAGTGACGCCGGGGGAAAGTACTTC. This chain joins TRBV24-1 and TRBJ2-7; D is perhaps TRBD2 (6 bases). V lost 4 bases, J lost 11 bases, and 11 bases lay in between. This CDR3 is built from 11 residues. Germline CDR1 KGHDR, CDR2 SFDVKD.